One and the same sample provided the 28 T cell receptor beta chains below, sequenced in a study of T-cell memory formation after mild COVID-19. TCRdb recomputed calls from the 5' RACE reads with MiXCR, one row per CDR3 protein. The sample shows around 130,000 distinct CDR3 sequences, 5% to 6.5% of them seen only once. The sequenced sample consisted of PBMCs or a T cell subset sorted from them (not recorded which). The source is an adult woman who had mild COVID-19 (a few samples of this study predate the infection). Cell type and time point are not known.

The chain recombines TRBV12-3 or TRBV12-4 with TRBJ1-1; tentatively, D is TRBD1 (5 bases). The CDR3 totals 14 residues. The V gene lost 6 bases and the J gene lost 7 bases, with 18 bases spanning the gap. The CDR3 protein is CASRFTGAYVEAFF. CDR3 in DNA: TGTGCCAGCAGATTTACCGGGGCGTATGTTGAAGCTTTCTTT.

This clonotype was observed many times. The V call is TRBV4-1, the J call TRBJ1-1; D is ambiguous. CDR1 MGHRA and CDR2 YSYEKL come from the germline V gene. The CDR3 is 15 amino acids. Trimming took off 4 bases at V and 10 bases at J, with 22 bases between the two ends. CDR3: CASSPSRLGKPGAFF. The DNA of the CDR3 is TGCGCCAGCAGCCCATCCCGGTTGGGGAAGCCGGGAGCTTTCTTT.

The table lists this clonotype with a few counts. The rearrangement links TRBV11-2 to TRBJ2-3; D call uncertain. Germline CDR1 and CDR2: SGHAT and FQNNGV. Trimming took 2 bases from V and 2 from J, leaving 8 bases between them. This CDR3 is 14 amino acids long. The CDR3: CASSLRATTDTQYF. CDR3 in DNA: TGTGCCAGCAGCTTAAGGGCTACCACAGATACGCAGTATTTT.

This chain links TRBV19 with TRBJ1-1; D is uncertain. Germline CDR1 and CDR2: LNHDA and SQIVND (reference sequence). Trimming shortened V by 6 bases and J by 1 base, and 18 bases separated the two germline ends. The CDR3 runs 16 residues. Written as DNA, the CDR3 is TGTGCCAGTAGGGGTCCCAGGACCACTCCGAACACTGAAGCTTTCTTT. Amino acid sequence: CASRGPRTTPNTEAFF.

The V call is TRBV7-6, the J call TRBJ2-5; 7 bases are a match to TRBD1. The junction had 12 bases not matched to a gene; V was cut back by 3 bases and J by 5 bases. The CDR3 is 16 amino acids. The germline gives CDR1 SGHVS, CDR2 FNYEAQ. The CDR3 sequence: CASSLMGDSPVETQYF. CDR3 in DNA: TGTGCCAGCAGCTTGATGGGGGACAGTCCCGTGGAGACCCAGTACTTC.

This clonotype was seen a few times. V and J are TRBV18 and TRBJ2-3; the match to TRBD2 covers 10 bases. Trimming removed 5 bases from V and 2 bases from J; junction bases left unmatched: 4. The CDR3 extends over 15 amino acids. Germline loops: CDR1 KGHSH, CDR2 LQKENI. For the CDR3, the DNA is TGTGCCAGCTCAATGGGACTAGCGAACACAGATACGCAGTATTTT. Translation: CASSMGLANTDTQYF.

This chain joins TRBV6-1 and TRBJ1-2, with TRBD1 identical over 9 bases. This CDR3 is 14 amino acids long. The V and J ends lost 6 bases and 4 bases, in that order; junction bases with no gene match: 6. Germline V gives CDR1 MNHNS, CDR2 SASEGT. CDR3 loop: CASRNRGRGYGYTF. The CDR3 DNA reads TGTGCCAGCAGGAACAGGGGGCGAGGCTATGGCTACACCTTC.

This clonotype came up a few times. The chain links TRBV4-1 to TRBJ2-1; D remains unclear. Per the germline V gene, CDR1 is MGHRA and CDR2 is YSYEKL. Trimming left V 1 base short and J 7 bases short, with 8 bases between. The CDR3 is 13 residues long. The CDR3 loop is CASSQVVKNEQFF. The DNA for the CDR3 is TGCGCCAGCAGCCAAGTAGTGAAGAATGAGCAGTTCTTC.

The chain carries TRBV6-5 and TRBJ2-1; 8 bases line up with TRBD1. Germline CDR1 is MNHEY and CDR2 is SVGAGI. V gave up 5 bases and J gave up 13 bases; unmatched junction bases: 10. The CDR3 extends over 13 amino acids. The CDR3 nucleotides are TGTGCCAGCAGTACCGGACAGGGTGCGACTCAGTTCTTC. Its protein is CASSTGQGATQFF.

The sample holds a few counts of this clonotype. The chain is built from TRBV12-3 or TRBV12-4 and TRBJ2-4, with D unclear. This CDR3 is 17 amino acids long. Trimming left V 0 bases short and J 2 bases short, with 14 bases between. CDR3 region: CASSLATRSLSKNIQYF. As DNA, the CDR3 is TGTGCCAGCAGTTTAGCGACGAGGAGTCTGTCCAAAAACATTCAGTACTTC.

The CDR3 coding sequence is TGTGCCAGCAGTGACGCGGGACAGGTTAATGAAAAACTGTTTTTT. Translation gives CASSDAGQVNEKLFF. The chain carries TRBV25-1 and TRBJ1-4; 8 positions agree with TRBD1. There are 15 residues in the CDR3. Trimming at V came to 3 bases and at J to 4 bases, leaving 4 bases not matched to a gene. CDR1 and CDR2 (germline): MGHDK, SYGVNS.

This clonotype was picked up many times. The chain is built from TRBV7-2 and TRBJ2-3, with a weak D call TRBD1 (6 bases). Germline-derived CDR1 and CDR2 are SGHTA and FQGNSA. Trimming removed 5 bases at V and 4 bases at J, with 22 bases between. There are 17 residues in the CDR3. The CDR3 DNA sequence: TGTGCCAGCAGCGTCCGACGAGGGGGTGGAGCGGCAGATACGCAGTATTTT. Protein: CASSVRRGGGAADTQYF.

A few counts support this clonotype. The CDR3 coding sequence is TGCAGTGCTAGCCGCCGAGGTCCTACCTACGAGCAGTACTTC. This sequence encodes CSASRRGPTYEQYF. J is TRBJ2-7 and V is TRBV20-1; D is unclear. The CDR3 has 14 residues. V dropped 3 bases and J dropped 2 bases, with 14 bases sitting between them. Germline lookup yields CDR1 DFQATT and CDR2 SNEGSKA (reference sequence).

The chain uses TRBV9 and TRBJ1-1, with D unclear. The CDR3 sequence is 13 residues long. CDR1 SGDLS and CDR2 YYNGEE come from the germline V gene. Trimming pared 6 bases from V and 1 base from J, leaving 10 bases between. Written as DNA, the CDR3 is TGTGCCAGCACCCGGGTTCCGAACACTGAAGCTTTCTTT. Protein sequence: CASTRVPNTEAFF.

This clonotype turned up a few times. V usage is TRBV24-1 and J usage is TRBJ2-3, with TRBD1 identical over 12 bases. The V and J ends lost 7 bases and 6 bases, in that order; junction bases with no gene match: 10. CDR1 is KGHDR and CDR2 is SFDVKD in the germline V gene. The CDR3 extends over 16 amino acids. This chain's CDR3 is CATSLLGTGGYDTQYF. The CDR3 coding sequence is TGTGCCACCAGCCTCCTTGGGACAGGGGGCTACGATACGCAGTATTTT.

This clonotype showed up many times. V and J are TRBV10-3 and TRBJ2-3; TRBD1 matches 10 bases. V shed 2 bases, J shed 2 bases, and the junction held 10 bases outside the gene matches. The V gene's germline CDR1 is ENHRY and CDR2 SYGVKD. The CDR3 sequence is 18 residues long. The CDR3: CAISETRDRGIATDTQYF. The CDR3 DNA reads TGTGCCATCAGTGAGACAAGGGACAGGGGTATTGCCACAGATACGCAGTATTTT.

J is TRBJ1-1 and V is TRBV5-1; D call uncertain. This CDR3 is built from 15 residues. The V end was cut by 2 bases, the J end by 1 base, with 12 bases between. CDR1 and CDR2 (germline): SGHRS, YFSETQ. For the CDR3, the DNA is TGCGCCAGCAGCTTTTCAACTACACCGAACACTGAAGCTTTCTTT. It specifies CASSFSTTPNTEAFF.

At least ten counts were recorded for this clonotype. The V call is TRBV20-1, the J call TRBJ2-7; TRBD1 agrees at 9 bases. The V and J ends lost 5 bases and 5 bases, in that order; junction bases with no gene match: 7. Germline V gene sequence: CDR1 DFQATT, CDR2 SNEGSKA (reference sequence). The CDR3 sequence is 13 residues long. This chain's CDR3 is CSAPGTGRDEQYF. The CDR3 region has the DNA TGCAGTGCTCCCGGGACAGGGCGGGACGAGCAGTACTTC.

With regard to this clonotype: A read error may be the cause here, since a much bigger clone is one base away. CDR3 sequence (DNA): TGTTCCAGCAGCCTGGCCCCCTACGAGCAGTACTTC. It translates to CSSSLAPYEQYF. This chain uses TRBV3-1 with TRBJ2-7; D remains unclear. CDR3 length: 12 amino acids. Germline CDR1 reads LGHDT; CDR2 reads YNNKEL (reference sequence).

In this sample, this clonotype turned up a few times. The chain employs TRBV6-5 and TRBJ1-6, with a tentative D call TRBD1 (5 bases). CDR3 length: 15 residues. The V gene's germline CDR1 is MNHEY and CDR2 SVGAGI. Trimming stripped 2 bases from V and 0 bases from J, with 5 bases between. The CDR3 nucleotides read TGTGCCAGCAGTTACAGGGGCTCCTATAATTCACCCCTCCACTTT. Protein: CASSYRGSYNSPLHF.

The sample holds a few counts of this clonotype. V usage is TRBV6-6 and J usage is TRBJ1-5; D is unclear. CDR1 MNHNY and CDR2 SVGAGI come from the germline V gene (reference sequence). Deletions cut 2 bases from V and 0 bases from J, with 8 bases between. This CDR3 is 15 amino acids long. This CDR3 reads CASSYVDGSNQPQHF. In DNA form, the CDR3 reads TGTGCCAGCAGTTACGTGGACGGTAGCAATCAGCCCCAGCATTTT.

This clonotype was counted between two and nine times. The rearrangement uses TRBV18 and TRBJ2-7, with unresolved D. V was trimmed by 4 bases and J by 6 bases, leaving 10 bases between them. Germline V lookup: CDR1 KGHSH, CDR2 LQKENI. The CDR3 is made up of 12 amino acids. This CDR3 reads CASSHTLPEQYF. DNA for the CDR3: TGTGCCAGCTCACATACCCTTCCCGAGCAGTACTTC.

This clonotype was observed a few times. The chain combines TRBV5-1 with TRBJ2-7; D is perhaps TRBD1 (5 bases). The V and J ends lost 4 bases and 2 bases respectively, with 13 bases between them. Germline V CDR1 and CDR2: SGHRS, YFSETQ. The CDR3 runs 14 residues. Written as DNA, the CDR3 is TGCGCCAGCAGCCTAGACAGCCGAACCTACGAGCAGTACTTC. As protein: CASSLDSRTYEQYF. Based on the CDR3 plus reference TRBV5-1 and TRBJ2-7, the full variable domain is KAGVTQTPRYLIKTRGQQVTLSCSPISGHRSVSWYQQTPGQGLQFLFEYFSETQRNKGNFPGRFSGRQFSNSRSEMNVSTLELGDSALYLCASSLDSRTYEQYFGPGTRLTVT.

This clonotype has a count of ten or more. The chain employs TRBV7-9 and TRBJ2-1; 13 bases are a match to TRBD2. The CDR3 runs 15 residues. Germline V CDR1 and CDR2: SEHNR, FQNEAQ (reference sequence). V shed 5 bases and J 9 bases; nucleotides not matched to a gene: 7. CDR3 sequence: CASSQTSGGSGEQFF. CDR3 sequence (DNA): TGTGCCAGCAGCCAGACTAGCGGGGGGTCAGGTGAGCAGTTCTTC. Full variable domain (remainder filled in from reference TRBV7-9 and TRBJ2-1): DTGVSQNPRHKITKRGQNVTFRCDPISEHNRLYWYRQTLGQGPEFLTYFQNEAQLEKSRLLSDRFSAERPKGSFSTLEIQRTEQGDSAMYLCASSQTSGGSGEQFFGPGTRLTVL.

The rearrangement uses TRBV4-1 and TRBJ1-5; 7 nucleotides match TRBD1. The CDR3 is 15 residues long. With 0 bases clipped from V and 5 bases from J, the junction kept 4 bases outside the gene matches. Looked up from germline, CDR1 is MGHRA and CDR2 is YSYEKL. Here the CDR3 DNA reads TGCGCCAGCAGCCAAGATCCTACAGGGGATCAGCCCCAGCATTTT. Amino acids: CASSQDPTGDQPQHF.

This clonotype was detected many times. The chain is built from TRBV4-3 and TRBJ2-1; D may be TRBD2 (5 bases). There are 18 residues in the CDR3. Per germline, CDR1 LGHNA and CDR2 YSLEER. With 0 bases removed from V and 3 bases from J, the gap between germline ends came to 18 bases. Here the CDR3 reads CASSQDPVTSLNYNEQFF. The CDR3 nucleotides read TGCGCCAGCAGCCAAGATCCCGTTACTAGTCTCAACTACAATGAGCAGTTCTTC.

In this sample, this clonotype turned up many times. The chain uses TRBV7-2 and TRBJ1-2; D remains unclear. V shed 5 bases and J shed 8 bases, with 12 bases lying between them. Germline CDR1 reads SGHTA; CDR2 reads FQGNSA. This CDR3 comprises 12 residues. The CDR3 here is CASSPLRAGYTF. The CDR3 DNA is TGTGCCAGCAGCCCCCTCCGCGCGGGCTACACCTTC.

The V call is TRBV11-2, the J call TRBJ2-3; no clear D gene. The CDR3 covers 13 residues. V lost 4 bases, J lost 6 bases, and 11 bases lay in between. Germline V lookup: CDR1 SGHAT, CDR2 FQNNGV. The CDR3 DNA sequence: TGTGCCAGCAGCTCGACTGCTTTGGATACGCAGTATTTT. Its translation is CASSSTALDTQYF. Based on the CDR3 plus reference TRBV11-2 and TRBJ2-3, the full variable domain is EAGVAQSPRYKIIEKRQSVAFWCNPISGHATLYWYQQILGQGPKLLIQFQNNGVVDDSQLPKDRFSAERLKGVDSTLKIQPAKLEDSAVYLCASSSTALDTQYFGPGTRLTVL.